This T cell receptor (beta chain) was recorded in a study of T cell changes during pregnancy in multiple sclerosis. CDR3 length: 12 amino acids. Germline V gene sequence: CDR1 SQVTM, CDR2 ANQGSEA. Deletions cut 6 bases from V and 0 bases from J, with 7 bases between. About this clone itself: The same CDR3 also results from other DNA sequences found in this sample.

Assay: immunoSEQ multiplex PCR; the TCRdb copy retains only in-frame clones and omits some. There are around 80,000 clones in the sample; 85% to 95% occur only once, and more than 0.85% lies in the top ten. This material consisted of peripheral blood, taken in the second trimester of pregnancy. The receptor comes from a female donor in good health, enrolled as a control in a pregnancy study. The chain combines TRBV29-1 with TRBJ2-3; TRBD1 is a possible D gene (5 bases). CDR3 amino acids: CSVDTSTDTQYF. The CDR3 DNA is TGCAGCGTGGACACGAGCACAGATACGCAGTATTTT.